This note documents a single TCR beta chain sequence. Its matching antigen is unknown. The sample comes from a study of CD8+CD57+ T cells in acquired aplastic anemia. On the study more broadly: There were roughly 9.8 million reads, on average, for CD4+ cells from healthy donors. Study-wide points: Significance was not reached for CD8+ Simpson's diversity between patients and controls. Patients and controls shared 25 to 30 CD8+ CDR3 sequences.

CDR3 and TCR beta VDJ profiling relied on a genomic DNA template. TCRdb redid the calling of the reads with MiXCR, one entry per CDR3 protein. The sample records 150,000 to 200,000 distinct CDR3 sequences, roughly 40% being singletons. V lost 0 bases to trimming and J lost 4 bases, with 15 bases between them. The V gene's germline CDR1 is DFQATT and CDR2 SNEGSKA (reference sequence). The CDR3 sequence is 15 residues long. The V and J genes are TRBV20-1 and TRBJ1-2; D is undetermined. The source material was sorted CD4+, CD8+, or CD8+CD57+ T cells (not recorded which) from PBMCs. This TCR was recovered from a human donor in good health. CDR3 DNA: TGCAGTGCTAGAGAGATGCAGGATCGAAGCTATGGCTACACCTTC. Translating it yields CSAREMQDRSYGYTF.